The 31 T cell receptor beta chains listed next were all sequenced from one sample in a study of T cells in Graves' hyperthyroidism and ophthalmopathy. The CDR3 regions of TCR beta were amplified from RNA transcripts. The primer set for the first-round RT-PCR of the TCR CDR3 was HTBI. In TCRdb, the multiplex PCR reads were re-called with MiXCR into one record per CDR3 protein. The table lists approximately 610,000 distinct CDR3 sequences, approximately 14% of them singletons. Sequencing was performed on blood. The receptors here all came from a woman in her thirties or forties with Graves' ophthalmopathy.

This clonotype was counted many times. The chain has TRBV25-1 and TRBJ1-2; the D gene is possibly TRBD1 (5 bases). This CDR3 comprises 16 residues. The germline gives CDR1 MGHDK, CDR2 SYGVNS. V was clipped by 2 bases and J by 5 bases, with 18 bases between them. The CDR3 loop reads CASSETGASPLYGYTF. DNA of the CDR3: TGTGCCAGCAGTGAAACCGGGGCGTCTCCCCTATATGGCTACACCTTC.

This clonotype came up a few times. The chain recombines TRBV4-1 with TRBJ1-3; D gene ambiguous. CDR3 length: 16 residues. V lost 0 bases to trimming and J lost 0 bases, with 9 bases between them. The germline V gene encodes CDR1 MGHRA and CDR2 YSYEKL. The CDR3 sequence: CASSQDQWGSGNTIYF. CDR3 nucleotide sequence: TGCGCCAGCAGCCAAGATCAGTGGGGCTCTGGAAACACCATATATTTT.

This rearrangement joins TRBV9 to TRBJ2-7, with 9 bases aligning to TRBD1. This CDR3 region has 15 residues. CDR1 SGDLS and CDR2 YYNGEE come from the germline V gene. After removal of 2 bases from V and 3 bases from J, the junction contained 6 bases not matched to a gene. The CDR3 is CASSVSGTGFYEQYF. As DNA, the CDR3 is TGTGCCAGCAGCGTCTCCGGGACAGGGTTCTACGAGCAGTACTTC.

This clonotype was recorded at least ten times. The V and J genes are TRBV7-8 and TRBJ1-1; D perhaps matches TRBD1 (5 bases). In germline, CDR1 is SGHVS, CDR2 FQNEAQ. This CDR3 is built from 14 residues. With 7 bases removed from V and 1 base from J, the gap between germline ends came to 13 bases. The CDR3 DNA sequence: TGTGCCAGCATAGGTCCAGGGTCGAACACTGAAGCTTTCTTT. It is translated as CASIGPGSNTEAFF.

This clonotype occurred many times. J is TRBJ2-7 and V is TRBV27; D is perhaps TRBD2 (5 bases). Germline V gives CDR1 MNHEY, CDR2 SMNVEV (reference sequence). Trimming took off 6 bases at V and 3 bases at J, with 18 bases between the two ends. This CDR3 comprises 15 residues. The CDR3 DNA follows: TGTGCCAGCAGGGCCGGCGCGGGCTCGATCTACGAGCAGTACTTC. Translated: CASRAGAGSIYEQYF.

This clonotype was seen repeatedly, ten times or more. The gene calls are TRBV19 and TRBJ2-7, with a possible D match to TRBD1 (5 bases). The CDR3 contains 13 residues. The germline V and J ends were trimmed by 4 bases and 3 bases, with 10 bases remaining between them. Germline V gene sequence: CDR1 LNHDA, CDR2 SQIVND (reference sequence). The CDR3 region is CASSKARDYEQYF. CDR3 coding DNA: TGTGCCAGTAGTAAGGCCAGGGACTACGAGCAGTACTTC.

The chain employs TRBV12-3 or TRBV12-4 and TRBJ1-5; D might be TRBD1 (5 bases). The CDR3 spans 13 residues. With 5 bases removed from V and 9 bases from J, the gap between germline ends came to 14 bases. DNA of the CDR3: TGTGCCAGCAGTGAGGTGCCCGGGGGGCCCCAGCATTTT. Translation: CASSEVPGGPQHF.

This clonotype was observed many times. The CDR3: CASRAEGAKNIQYF. In nucleotides, the CDR3 is TGTGCCAGTAGGGCCGAAGGGGCCAAAAACATTCAGTACTTC. The chain has TRBV19 and TRBJ2-4; D gene ambiguous. CDR1 is LNHDA and CDR2 is SQIVND in the germline V gene (reference sequence). This CDR3 is built from 14 residues. The V end lost 6 bases, the J end lost 1 base, and 10 bases lay between the germline ends.

This clonotype was picked up many times. This chain connects TRBV11-2 to TRBJ2-7; TRBD2 aligns across 9 bases. Losses at the gene ends were 1 base for V and 1 base for J; bases not matched to a gene: 11. This CDR3 spans 18 amino acids. CDR1 and CDR2 from the germline V gene are SGHAT and FQNNGV. For the CDR3, the DNA is TGTGCCAGCAGCTTAGGAGTCTTAGCGGGAGTGTCGTCCTACGAGCAGTACTTC. Encoded protein: CASSLGVLAGVSSYEQYF.

The gene calls are TRBV11-2 and TRBJ2-7; D uncertain. From germline, CDR1 is SGHAT and CDR2 FQNNGV. Trimming shortened V by 3 bases and J by 5 bases, and 11 bases separated the two germline ends. This CDR3 is 13 amino acids long. CDR3 DNA: TGTGCCAGCAGCTTTGGAGTCGTCAACGAGCAGTACTTC. Amino acid sequence: CASSFGVVNEQYF.

This clonotype was counted at least ten times. The V call is TRBV29-1, the J call TRBJ2-7; 7 nucleotides line up with TRBD1. The germline CDR1 and CDR2 sequences are SQVTM and ANQGSEA. Trimming took 6 bases from V and 2 from J; bases not matched to a gene: 7. The CDR3 loop spans 13 amino acids. The CDR3 DNA follows: TGCAGCGTCCAGGGGCAGGGGGCCTACGAGCAGTACTTC. Amino acid sequence: CSVQGQGAYEQYF.

This clonotype has a count of ten or more. The chain uses TRBV2 and TRBJ2-2; tentatively, D is TRBD1 or TRBD2 (5 bases each). The CDR3 has 14 amino acids. Germline loops: CDR1 SNHLY, CDR2 FYNNEI. The V gene lost 9 bases and the J gene lost 1 base, with 12 bases spanning the gap. The chain's CDR3 is CASRDPENTGELFF. The CDR3 bases are TGTGCCAGTAGGGACCCCGAGAACACCGGGGAGCTGTTTTTT.

On this clonotype itself: At one boundary the junction diverges from the germline segment, which might be a read error. The chain joins TRBV19 to TRBJ2-7, with D possibly being TRBD2 (6 bases). Germline loops: CDR1 LNHDA, CDR2 SQIVND (reference sequence). CDR3 length: 13 amino acids. For the CDR3, the DNA is TGTGCCAGTAGTCTGGGACTGGGGTACGAGCGGTACTTC. It yields the protein CASSLGLGYERYF.

This clonotype was seen repeatedly, ten times or more. The chain is built from TRBV19 and TRBJ1-2; TRBD1 agrees at 10 bases. Germline assignment: CDR1 LNHDA and CDR2 SQIVND (reference sequence). V was clipped by 5 bases and J by 4 bases; unmatched bases: 10. The CDR3 consists of 16 residues. The CDR3: CASSPAPGQGSYGYTF. For the CDR3, the DNA is TGTGCCAGTAGTCCCGCCCCGGGACAGGGGTCCTATGGCTACACCTTC.

The genes are TRBV10-2 and TRBJ1-6; D is ambiguous. The CDR3 runs 12 residues. Germline CDR1 WSHSY, CDR2 SAAADI. V was shortened by 4 bases and J by 17 bases, with 15 bases between the two germline ends. The CDR3 loop reads CASSAGTLDVHF. Written as DNA, the CDR3 is TGCGCCAGCAGTGCGGGCACTTTGGACGTCCACTTT.

The J gene is TRBJ1-6, the V gene TRBV7-9; TRBD1 matches 7 bases. Per germline, CDR1 SEHNR and CDR2 FQNEAQ (reference sequence). This CDR3 has 14 amino acids. V lost 7 bases, J lost 6 bases, and 6 bases stayed unmatched. Written as DNA, the CDR3 is TGTGCCAGCACCCGAGGGACAGCTAATTCACCCCTCCACTTT. As protein: CASTRGTANSPLHF.

This clonotype was detected ten times or more. The rearrangement joins TRBV19 to TRBJ2-2; TRBD2 might be the D (5 bases). The germline V gene has CDR1 LNHDA and CDR2 SQIVND (reference sequence). This CDR3 region has 16 residues. V gave up 2 bases and J gave up 2 bases, with 12 bases separating them. The CDR3 nucleotides are TGTGCCAGTAGTATACGAGCTAGCCCAAACACCGGGGAGCTGTTTTTT. Translation gives CASSIRASPNTGELFF.

This clonotype was counted many times. The chain joins TRBV28 to TRBJ2-7, with a tentative D call TRBD1 (6 bases). V was pared by 7 bases and J by 4 bases, with 23 bases between. This CDR3 comprises 16 residues. Germline V gene data show CDR1 as MDHEN and CDR2 as SYDVKM. The CDR3 reads CASIDIRGSVLYEQYF. The DNA of the CDR3 is TGTGCCAGCATCGACATTAGGGGGAGTGTACTTTACGAGCAGTACTTC.

This clonotype was counted at least ten times. The chain joins TRBV6-5 to TRBJ2-3; either TRBD1 or TRBD2 may supply D (7 bases each). CDR1 is MNHEY and CDR2 is SVGAGI in the germline V gene. The germline V and J ends were trimmed by 0 bases and 5 bases, with 12 bases remaining between them. The CDR3 totals 15 residues. CDR3 loop: CASSYSSRGGDTQYF. The DNA for the CDR3 is TGTGCCAGCAGTTACTCGTCCAGGGGGGGAGATACGCAGTATTTT.

This clonotype was observed a few times. The V gene is TRBV29-1, the J gene TRBJ1-1; D not certain. The CDR3 is 13 amino acids. Germline CDR1 reads SQVTM; CDR2 reads ANQGSEA. Trimming stripped 0 bases from V and 6 bases from J, with 11 bases between. As DNA, the CDR3 is TGCAGCGTTGAAGATTGGGCCGGCCCTGAAGCTTTCTTT. It is translated as CSVEDWAGPEAFF.

This clonotype was seen many times. The V call is TRBV13, the J call TRBJ1-3; D gene ambiguous. V was shortened by 1 base and J by 4 bases, with 5 bases between the two germline ends. The CDR3 runs to 13 residues. The germline V gene has CDR1 PRHDT and CDR2 FYEKMQ (reference sequence). As DNA, the CDR3 is TGTGCCAGCAGCTTAGACAGCGGAAACACCATATATTTT. Translation: CASSLDSGNTIYF.

V and J are TRBV2 and TRBJ1-1; weak D call: TRBD1 (5 bases). V shed 3 bases and J shed 8 bases, with 13 bases lying between them. The CDR3 consists of 13 residues. CDR1 SNHLY and CDR2 FYNNEI come from the germline V gene. The CDR3 DNA reads TGTGCCAGCAGTGAGGGGGAAGGCGGCGAAGCTTTCTTT. Translation: CASSEGEGGEAFF.

The CDR3 DNA is TGCAGTGCTAAGGGGGATCGGGAGACCCAGTACTTC. Translating gives CSAKGDRETQYF. The rearrangement joins TRBV20-1 to TRBJ2-5; tentatively, D is TRBD1 (6 bases). Germline V gives CDR1 DFQATT, CDR2 SNEGSKA (reference sequence). The CDR3 extends over 12 amino acids. The V and J ends lost 4 bases and 5 bases respectively, with 11 bases between them.

This clonotype was detected ten times or more. The chain has TRBV7-9 and TRBJ1-2; D is possibly TRBD1 (5 bases). CDR3 length: 14 residues. Germline CDR1 is SEHNR and CDR2 is FQNEAQ (reference sequence). The V and J ends lost 2 bases and 8 bases respectively, with 15 bases between them. The CDR3, as DNA: TGTGCCAGCAGCTTACTCAGGGTCGGATACGGCTACACCTTC. Translating it yields CASSLLRVGYGYTF. The full variable domain, rest sourced from reference TRBV7-9 and TRBJ1-2, is DTGVSQNPRHKITKRGQNVTFRCDPISEHNRLYWYRQTLGQGPEFLTYFQNEAQLEKSRLLSDRFSAERPKGSFSTLEIQRTEQGDSAMYLCASSLLRVGYGYTFGSGTRLTVV.

In its sample, this clonotype was seen a few times. The chain recombines TRBV6-5 with TRBJ1-1, with a tentative D call TRBD1 (6 bases). V lost 8 bases to trimming and J lost 4 bases, with 20 bases between them. Germline CDR1 reads MNHEY; CDR2 reads SVGAGI. The CDR3 runs to 15 residues. The chain's CDR3 is CASVSFLQGGTEAFF. Here the CDR3 DNA reads TGTGCCAGCGTTAGCTTCTTACAGGGCGGCACTGAAGCTTTCTTT.

In its sample, this clonotype was seen a few times. This sequence joins TRBV19 and TRBJ2-7; D gene unclear. Trimming stripped 0 bases from V and 6 bases from J, with 9 bases between. CDR1 and CDR2 from the germline V gene are LNHDA and SQIVND (reference sequence). The CDR3 is 13 residues long. Here the CDR3 reads CASSIEPLREQYF. The CDR3 DNA reads TGTGCCAGTAGTATAGAACCCCTCCGCGAGCAGTACTTC.

This clonotype was counted a few times. CDR3 protein: CASSVGGQPGDAFF. The CDR3 nucleotides are TGTGCCAGCAGCGTAGGGGGACAGCCGGGCGATGCTTTCTTT. V is TRBV9 and J is TRBJ1-1; 7 nucleotides align to TRBD1. Germline CDR1 reads SGDLS; CDR2 reads YYNGEE. Trimming removed 0 bases from V and 11 bases from J; junction bases left unmatched: 10. The CDR3 runs to 14 residues.

The rearrangement joins TRBV19 to TRBJ1-5, with unresolved D. This CDR3 spans 15 amino acids. The V gene lost 5 bases and the J gene lost 0 bases, with 11 bases spanning the gap. Germline V CDR1 and CDR2: LNHDA, SQIVND (reference sequence). CDR3 in DNA: TGTGCCAGTAGTGTCGACTTAAATAGCAATCAGCCCCAGCATTTT. Protein product: CASSVDLNSNQPQHF.

This clonotype has ten or more counts. The chain couples TRBV28 to TRBJ1-1; 9 bases map to TRBD1. Per the germline V gene, CDR1 is MDHEN and CDR2 is SYDVKM. The trim removed 7 bases at V and 5 bases at J, leaving 2 bases unmatched. CDR3 size: 12 residues. CDR3: CASKDRGTEAFF. CDR3 in DNA: TGTGCCAGCAAGGACAGGGGAACTGAAGCTTTCTTT. Combining the CDR3 with reference TRBV28 and TRBJ1-1 gives the whole variable domain DVKVTQSSRYLVKRTGEKVFLECVQDMDHENMFWYRQDPGLGLRLIYFSYDVKMKEKGDIPEGYSVSREKKERFSLILESASTNQTSMYLCASKDRGTEAFFGQGTRLTVV.

This clonotype was seen more than once but under ten times. This sequence joins TRBV7-9 and TRBJ2-7; 13 nucleotides match TRBD2. The germline gives CDR1 SEHNR, CDR2 FQNEAQ (reference sequence). This CDR3 is 16 amino acids long. Unmatched junction bases numbered 5, after V lost 1 base and J lost 5 bases. CDR3 nucleotides: TGTGCCAGCAGCTTAGGGACTAGCGGGAGAGGGGACGAGCAGTACTTC. This sequence encodes CASSLGTSGRGDEQYF. The full variable domain, its missing parts supplied by reference TRBV7-9 and TRBJ2-7, is DTGVSQNPRHKITKRGQNVTFRCDPISEHNRLYWYRQTLGQGPEFLTYFQNEAQLEKSRLLSDRFSAERPKGSFSTLEIQRTEQGDSAMYLCASSLGTSGRGDEQYFGPGTRLTVT.

This clonotype has a count of ten or more. V gene TRBV20-1 combines with J gene TRBJ2-2; 11 bases match TRBD2. The germline V gene encodes CDR1 DFQATT and CDR2 SNEGSKA (reference sequence). CDR3 length: 14 amino acids. Trimming removed 4 bases from V and 6 bases from J; junction bases left unmatched: 4. CDR3 DNA: TGCAGTGCTATGACTAGCGGGACCGCCGGGGAGCTGTTTTTT. It specifies CSAMTSGTAGELFF.